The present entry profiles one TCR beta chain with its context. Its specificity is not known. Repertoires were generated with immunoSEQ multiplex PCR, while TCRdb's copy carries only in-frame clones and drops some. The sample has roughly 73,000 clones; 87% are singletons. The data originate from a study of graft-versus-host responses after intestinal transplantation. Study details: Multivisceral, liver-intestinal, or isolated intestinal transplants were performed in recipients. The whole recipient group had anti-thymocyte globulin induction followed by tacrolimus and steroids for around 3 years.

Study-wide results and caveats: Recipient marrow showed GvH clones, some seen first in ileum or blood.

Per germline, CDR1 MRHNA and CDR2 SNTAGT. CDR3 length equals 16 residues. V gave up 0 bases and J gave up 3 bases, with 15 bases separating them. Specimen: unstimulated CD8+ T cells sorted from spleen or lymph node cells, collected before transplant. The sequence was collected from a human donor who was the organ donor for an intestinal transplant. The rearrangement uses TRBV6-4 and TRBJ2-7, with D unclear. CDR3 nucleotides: TGTGCCAGCAGTGACTCGATGGCGTGGGAAAACTACGAGCAGTACTTC. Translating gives CASSDSMAWENYEQYF.